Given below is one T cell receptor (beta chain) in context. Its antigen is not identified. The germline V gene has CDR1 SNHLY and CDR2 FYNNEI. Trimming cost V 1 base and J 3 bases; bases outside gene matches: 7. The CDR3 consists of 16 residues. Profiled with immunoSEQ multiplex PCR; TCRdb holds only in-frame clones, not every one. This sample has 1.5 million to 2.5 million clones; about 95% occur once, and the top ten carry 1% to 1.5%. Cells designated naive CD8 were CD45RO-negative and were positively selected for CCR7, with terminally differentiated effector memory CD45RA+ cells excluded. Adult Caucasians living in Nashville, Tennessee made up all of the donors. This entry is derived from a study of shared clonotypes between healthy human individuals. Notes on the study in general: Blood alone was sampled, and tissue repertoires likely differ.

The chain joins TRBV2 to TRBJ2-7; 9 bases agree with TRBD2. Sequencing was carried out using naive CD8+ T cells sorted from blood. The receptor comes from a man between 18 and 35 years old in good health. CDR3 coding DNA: TGTGCCAGCAGTGAAGGAGGGGGACTAGCCAACTACGAGCAGTACTTC. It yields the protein CASSEGGGLANYEQYF.